These T cell receptor beta chains were read from a single sample in a study of blood T cell repertoires in COVID-19. Sequenced by immunoSEQ multiplex PCR; TCRdb stores in-frame clones only, minus some. The data contain 250,000 or so clones, 70% to 85% of them singletons. Sequenced material: peripheral blood. The receptors were sampled from a woman aged 80 or older with acute or convalescent COVID-19. Both conserved end residues are part of each CDR3. The D gene is left open where the match is weak. A clone size is listed for some rows: how often the clone was seen (once, few, many), or a class if it is expanded.

v_call: TRBV28; j_call: TRBJ1-3; clone_size: NA; d_call: TRBD1; cdr3_aa: CASTRGNSGNTIYF; cdr3_nt: TGTGCCTCCACCAGGGGGAACTCTGGAAACACCATATATTTT
v_call: TRBV18; j_call: TRBJ1-1; clone_size: once; d_call: NA; cdr3_aa: CASSPGRENTEAFF; cdr3_nt: TGTGCCAGCTCACCCGGACGGGAGAACACTGAAGCTTTCTTT
v_call: TRBV18; j_call: TRBJ2-5; clone_size: NA; d_call: NA; cdr3_aa: CASSPPGRGETQYF; cdr3_nt: TGTGCCAGCTCACCACCGGGGCGCGGAGAGACCCAGTACTTC
v_call: TRBV11-1; j_call: TRBJ2-7; clone_size: NA; d_call: TRBD2; cdr3_aa: CASSFRLAGSEQYF; cdr3_nt: TGTGCCAGCAGCTTCAGACTAGCGGGGTCCGAGCAGTACTTC
v_call: TRBV11-2; j_call: TRBJ2-1; clone_size: once; d_call: NA; cdr3_aa: CASSSFQREQFF; cdr3_nt: TGTGCCAGCAGCTCGTTCCAGCGTGAGCAGTTCTTC
v_call: TRBV5-8; j_call: TRBJ1-6; clone_size: NA; d_call: NA; cdr3_aa: CASSLVAGATYNSPLHF; cdr3_nt: TGTGCCAGCAGCTTGGTGGCGGGTGCAACCTATAATTCACCCCTCCACTTT
v_call: TRBV6-5; j_call: TRBJ1-1; clone_size: NA; d_call: NA; cdr3_aa: CASSRQQNTEAFF; cdr3_nt: TGTGCCAGCAGTAGACAGCAGAACACTGAAGCTTTCTTT
v_call: TRBV4-2; j_call: TRBJ2-3; clone_size: NA; d_call: NA; cdr3_aa: CASSQQTGDTQYF; cdr3_nt: TGTGCCAGCAGCCAACAGACTGGAGATACGCAGTATTTT
v_call: TRBV7-2; j_call: TRBJ2-3; clone_size: once; d_call: TRBD2; cdr3_aa: CASSRSGLAGAPSTDTQYF; cdr3_nt: TGTGCCAGCAGCCGCTCGGGACTAGCGGGAGCCCCAAGCACAGATACGCAGTATTTT
v_call: TRBV18; j_call: TRBJ2-1; clone_size: NA; d_call: NA; cdr3_aa: CASSTDSYNEQFF; cdr3_nt: TGTGCCAGCTCGACAGATTCCTACAATGAGCAGTTCTTC
v_call: TRBV6-2/TRBV6-3; j_call: TRBJ1-5; clone_size: once; d_call: TRBD1; cdr3_aa: CASSHRRDRLYSNQPQHF; cdr3_nt: TGTGCCAGCAGTCATCGTAGGGACAGACTTTATAGCAATCAGCCCCAGCATTTT
v_call: TRBV5-6; j_call: TRBJ1-1; clone_size: NA; d_call: NA; cdr3_aa: CASSLQGGKREAFF; cdr3_nt: TGTGCCAGCAGCTTACAGGGTGGAAAGCGTGAAGCTTTCTTT
v_call: TRBV6-5; j_call: TRBJ2-7; clone_size: few; d_call: NA; cdr3_aa: CASRQGYEQYF; cdr3_nt: TGTGCCAGCAGACAGGGATACGAGCAGTACTTC
v_call: TRBV5-5; j_call: TRBJ2-2; clone_size: NA; d_call: TRBD2; cdr3_aa: CASSLSGGTEPGATGELFF; cdr3_nt: TGTGCCAGCAGCTTGAGCGGGGGGACGGAACCGGGCGCCACCGGGGAGCTGTTTTTT
v_call: TRBV21-1; j_call: TRBJ2-1; clone_size: NA; d_call: NA; cdr3_aa: CASPGQGYSNEQFF; cdr3_nt: TGTGCCAGCCCAGGTCAGGGTTATTCTAATGAGCAGTTCTTC
v_call: TRBV9; j_call: TRBJ1-3; clone_size: NA; d_call: NA; cdr3_aa: CASSVAGEVRANTIYF; cdr3_nt: TGTGCCAGCAGCGTAGCCGGGGAGGTACGTGCAAACACCATATATTTT
v_call: TRBV28; j_call: TRBJ2-1; clone_size: NA; d_call: TRBD2; cdr3_aa: CASSDPLAGGGRSSYNEQFF; cdr3_nt: TGTGCCAGCAGTGATCCTCTAGCGGGAGGCGGACGAAGCTCCTACAATGAGCAGTTCTTC
v_call: TRBV3-1/TRBV3-2; j_call: TRBJ2-7; clone_size: NA; d_call: TRBD2; cdr3_aa: CASSHRGGEQYF; cdr3_nt: TGTGCCAGCAGCCATCGGGGGGGCGAGCAGTACTTC
v_call: TRBV27; j_call: TRBJ2-7; clone_size: NA; d_call: TRBD2; cdr3_aa: CASSLSSPSGRYEQYF; cdr3_nt: TGTGCCAGCAGTTTATCGTCTCCTAGCGGGAGGTACGAGCAGTACTTC
v_call: TRBV10-1; j_call: TRBJ2-2; clone_size: NA; d_call: TRBD1; cdr3_aa: CASSEPRDRVAGELFF; cdr3_nt: TGCGCCAGCAGTGAGCCTCGGGACAGGGTCGCCGGGGAGCTGTTTTTT
v_call: TRBV28; j_call: TRBJ2-1; clone_size: NA; d_call: TRBD2; cdr3_aa: CASSDSGGLGEQFF; cdr3_nt: TGTGCCAGCAGTGATAGCGGGGGGCTGGGTGAGCAGTTCTTC
v_call: TRBV9; j_call: TRBJ2-5; clone_size: NA; d_call: TRBD1; cdr3_aa: CASSPSRRGGVLETQYF; cdr3_nt: TGTGCCAGCAGCCCGTCGAGGAGAGGGGGCGTTTTGGAGACCCAGTACTTC
v_call: TRBV19; j_call: TRBJ1-2; clone_size: NA; d_call: NA; cdr3_aa: CASSISFFLAGNGYTF; cdr3_nt: TGTGCCAGTAGTATCTCCTTTTTTCTGGCAGGGAATGGCTACACCTTC
v_call: TRBV5-1; j_call: TRBJ2-2; clone_size: NA; d_call: TRBD2; cdr3_aa: CASSLAPTLADTGELFF; cdr3_nt: TGCGCCAGCAGCTTGGCGCCGACCCTAGCGGACACCGGGGAGCTGTTTTTT
v_call: TRBV5-1; j_call: TRBJ2-7; clone_size: NA; d_call: NA; cdr3_aa: CASSDGPGTYEQYF; cdr3_nt: TGCGCCAGCAGCGACGGGCCCGGGACCTACGAGCAGTACTTC
v_call: TRBV28; j_call: TRBJ1-1; clone_size: NA; d_call: NA; cdr3_aa: CASRSTGQYTEAFF; cdr3_nt: TGTGCCAGCAGATCGACAGGTCAATACACTGAAGCTTTCTTT
v_call: TRBV9; j_call: TRBJ1-6; clone_size: NA; d_call: TRBD1; cdr3_aa: CASSVTGGGSPLHF; cdr3_nt: TGTGCCAGCAGCGTCACAGGGGGTGGTTCACCCCTCCACTTT
v_call: TRBV4-3; j_call: TRBJ1-3; clone_size: NA; d_call: NA; cdr3_aa: CASSQAPTPRGNTIYF; cdr3_nt: TGCGCCAGCAGCCAAGCCCCCACGCCGCGGGGAAACACCATATATTTT
v_call: TRBV18; j_call: TRBJ2-4; clone_size: NA; d_call: TRBD2; cdr3_aa: CASSPSGGDIQYF; cdr3_nt: TGTGCCAGCTCACCGAGCGGGGGGGACATTCAGTACTTC
v_call: TRBV3-1/TRBV3-2; j_call: TRBJ1-4; clone_size: NA; d_call: TRBD1; cdr3_aa: CASSQDIGTGGTNEKLFF; cdr3_nt: TGTGCCAGCAGCCAAGATATCGGGACAGGGGGAACTAATGAAAAACTGTTTTTT
v_call: TRBV6-6; j_call: TRBJ2-7; clone_size: once; d_call: TRBD1; cdr3_aa: CATRQGFEGDEQYF; cdr3_nt: TGTGCCACCCGACAGGGTTTTGAGGGAGACGAGCAGTACTTC
v_call: TRBV7-2; j_call: TRBJ1-6; clone_size: NA; d_call: NA; cdr3_aa: CASSLQAPSYNSPLHF; cdr3_nt: TGTGCCAGCAGCTTGCAGGCGCCCTCTTATAATTCACCCCTCCACTTT
v_call: TRBV6-2/TRBV6-3; j_call: TRBJ1-2; clone_size: NA; d_call: NA; cdr3_aa: CASSLLLTDGYTF; cdr3_nt: TGTGCCAGCAGTCTACTCCTAACCGATGGCTACACCTTC
v_call: TRBV18; j_call: TRBJ1-2; clone_size: NA; d_call: TRBD1; cdr3_aa: CASSQQTGGNYGYTF; cdr3_nt: TGTGCCAGCTCCCAACAGACAGGGGGGAACTATGGCTACACCTTC
v_call: TRBV7-9; j_call: TRBJ2-2; clone_size: NA; d_call: NA; cdr3_aa: CASSRGATGELFF; cdr3_nt: TGTGCCAGCAGCCGGGGGGCCACCGGGGAGCTGTTTTTT
v_call: TRBV18; j_call: TRBJ1-1; clone_size: NA; d_call: NA; cdr3_aa: CASSPADSGNTEAFF; cdr3_nt: TGTGCCAGCTCACCGGCCGACTCCGGGAACACTGAAGCTTTCTTT
v_call: TRBV24-1; j_call: TRBJ1-1; clone_size: NA; d_call: NA; cdr3_aa: CATSDHRAPEAFF; cdr3_nt: TGTGCCACCAGTGACCACAGGGCTCCTGAAGCTTTCTTT
v_call: TRBV23-1; j_call: TRBJ2-3; clone_size: NA; d_call: TRBD2; cdr3_aa: CASSQSDSGGYTDTQYF; cdr3_nt: TGCGCCAGCAGTCAATCGGATAGCGGGGGTTACACAGATACGCAGTATTTT
v_call: TRBV12-5; j_call: TRBJ1-2; clone_size: few; d_call: NA; cdr3_aa: CASGLDQGFYGYTF; cdr3_nt: TGTGCTAGTGGTTTGGACCAGGGCTTCTATGGCTACACCTTC
v_call: TRBV30; j_call: TRBJ2-7; clone_size: NA; d_call: TRBD2; cdr3_aa: CAWRTGTSGKYF; cdr3_nt: TGTGCCTGGAGAACCGGGACTAGCGGGAAGTACTTC
v_call: TRBV19; j_call: TRBJ2-1; clone_size: NA; d_call: TRBD1; cdr3_aa: CASSTDRGSYNEQFF; cdr3_nt: TGTGCCAGTAGCACGGACAGGGGCTCCTACAATGAGCAGTTCTTC
v_call: TRBV7-3; j_call: TRBJ1-3; clone_size: NA; d_call: NA; cdr3_aa: CASSLFPLGRLESGNTIYF; cdr3_nt: TGTGCCAGCAGCTTATTTCCTCTCGGGAGGCTGGAATCTGGAAACACCATATATTTT
v_call: TRBV4-3; j_call: TRBJ2-7; clone_size: NA; d_call: NA; cdr3_aa: CASSDRDISSYEQYF; cdr3_nt: TGCGCCAGCAGCGATAGGGACATCAGCTCCTACGAGCAGTACTTC
v_call: TRBV7-6; j_call: TRBJ2-5; clone_size: NA; d_call: TRBD1; cdr3_aa: CASSLGTGPAETQYF; cdr3_nt: TGTGCCAGCAGCCTAGGGACAGGACCAGCCGAGACCCAGTACTTC
v_call: TRBV19; j_call: TRBJ2-7; clone_size: NA; d_call: NA; cdr3_aa: CASSYKGGAPYEQYF; cdr3_nt: TGTGCCAGTAGCTATAAGGGGGGGGCTCCCTACGAGCAGTACTTC
v_call: TRBV6-2/TRBV6-3; j_call: TRBJ2-3; clone_size: NA; d_call: TRBD2; cdr3_aa: CASSTLAGATDTQYF; cdr3_nt: TGTGCCAGCAGTACACTAGCGGGAGCCACAGATACGCAGTATTTT
v_call: TRBV5-5; j_call: TRBJ2-2; clone_size: NA; d_call: NA; cdr3_aa: CASSLVQTNTGELFF; cdr3_nt: TGTGCCAGCAGCTTGGTTCAAACGAACACCGGGGAGCTGTTTTTT
v_call: TRBV21-1; j_call: TRBJ2-7; clone_size: NA; d_call: NA; cdr3_aa: CASSEEGLAGGRYEQYF; cdr3_nt: TGTGCCAGCAGCGAGGAGGGACTAGCGGGAGGGAGGTACGAGCAGTACTTC
v_call: TRBV4-2; j_call: TRBJ2-1; clone_size: NA; d_call: TRBD2; cdr3_aa: CASSQDLWSGGNNEQFF; cdr3_nt: TGTGCCAGCAGCCAAGATCTTTGGAGCGGGGGGAACAATGAGCAGTTCTTC
v_call: TRBV21-1; j_call: TRBJ2-1; clone_size: NA; d_call: NA; cdr3_aa: CASIGTTYNEQFF; cdr3_nt: TGTGCCAGCATCGGGACTACTTACAATGAGCAGTTCTTC
v_call: TRBV6-5; j_call: TRBJ2-7; clone_size: NA; d_call: NA; cdr3_aa: CASSTGTRNGEQYF; cdr3_nt: TGTGCCAGCAGTACGGGGACTCGGAACGGCGAGCAGTACTTC
v_call: TRBV7-2; j_call: TRBJ1-5; clone_size: NA; d_call: NA; cdr3_aa: CASSLAGQGPQPQHF; cdr3_nt: TGTGCCAGCAGCTTAGCAGGGCAGGGCCCCCAGCCCCAGCATTTT
v_call: TRBV28; j_call: TRBJ2-7; clone_size: NA; d_call: TRBD1; cdr3_aa: CASWGGGTGGYEQYF; cdr3_nt: TGTGCCAGCTGGGGGGGAGGGACAGGGGGCTACGAGCAGTACTTC
v_call: TRBV19; j_call: TRBJ2-1; clone_size: NA; d_call: TRBD1; cdr3_aa: CATLRGSGDGEQFF; cdr3_nt: TGTGCCACCCTCAGGGGGTCAGGGGATGGTGAGCAGTTCTTC
v_call: TRBV4-2; j_call: TRBJ2-1; clone_size: NA; d_call: TRBD2; cdr3_aa: CASSQGLAGGSLGKYEQFF; cdr3_nt: TGTGCCAGCAGCCAAGGATTAGCGGGAGGATCCTTGGGTAAATACGAGCAGTTCTTC
v_call: TRBV11-1; j_call: TRBJ1-2; clone_size: NA; d_call: TRBD1; cdr3_aa: CASSDTAGTGEGGYTF; cdr3_nt: TGTGCCAGCAGCGATACCGCCGGGACAGGGGAGGGCGGCTACACCTTC
v_call: TRBV28; j_call: TRBJ2-2; clone_size: NA; d_call: TRBD2; cdr3_aa: CASSFRPLAARTGELFF; cdr3_nt: TGTGCCAGCAGTTTTCGTCCTCTAGCGGCAAGAACCGGGGAGCTGTTTTTT
v_call: TRBV18; j_call: TRBJ1-4; clone_size: once; d_call: NA; cdr3_aa: CASSVGIEEKLFF; cdr3_nt: TGTGCCAGCTCCGTCGGGATTGAAGAAAAACTGTTTTTT
v_call: TRBV19; j_call: TRBJ1-5; clone_size: NA; d_call: TRBD1; cdr3_aa: CASNRGQSNQPQHF; cdr3_nt: TGTGCCAGTAACAGGGGGCAAAGCAATCAGCCCCAGCATTTT
v_call: TRBV7-2; j_call: TRBJ2-7; clone_size: NA; d_call: NA; cdr3_aa: CASRGPGPQTPMKQYF; cdr3_nt: TGTGCCAGCAGGGGTCCGGGTCCGCAAACCCCTATGAAGCAGTACTTC